This TCR beta chain stems from a study of shared clonotypes between healthy human individuals. Across the study: Sampling drew on donors who were a couple of women and a few men aged 18 to 49.

Trimming left V 4 bases short and J 0 bases short, with 9 bases between. The CDR3 covers 15 residues. Germline V gene sequence: CDR1 KGHSH, CDR2 LQKENI. Every subset had its genomic DNA shared out evenly among several immunoSEQ plates. Ten immunoSEQ deep assay plates held the unsorted PBMC DNA. TCRdb's copy holds only in-frame clones and misses some; the assay was immunoSEQ multiplex PCR. The data show approximately 470,000 clones, around 73% seen once. Findings of the study overall: It was only blood that was sampled, and tissue repertoires likely differ.

This clone has a handful of counts. Antigen specificity is unknown. The sequenced material came from PBMCs. The rearrangement joins TRBV18 to TRBJ2-2; D remains ambiguous. This receptor was obtained from a woman between 40 and 50 years old in good health. Some clones in this sample may be carry-over from other donors' samples. The DNA of the CDR3 is TGTGCCAGCTCACGGTCTCTCGCGAACACCGGGGAGCTGTTTTTT. Residues: CASSRSLANTGELFF.